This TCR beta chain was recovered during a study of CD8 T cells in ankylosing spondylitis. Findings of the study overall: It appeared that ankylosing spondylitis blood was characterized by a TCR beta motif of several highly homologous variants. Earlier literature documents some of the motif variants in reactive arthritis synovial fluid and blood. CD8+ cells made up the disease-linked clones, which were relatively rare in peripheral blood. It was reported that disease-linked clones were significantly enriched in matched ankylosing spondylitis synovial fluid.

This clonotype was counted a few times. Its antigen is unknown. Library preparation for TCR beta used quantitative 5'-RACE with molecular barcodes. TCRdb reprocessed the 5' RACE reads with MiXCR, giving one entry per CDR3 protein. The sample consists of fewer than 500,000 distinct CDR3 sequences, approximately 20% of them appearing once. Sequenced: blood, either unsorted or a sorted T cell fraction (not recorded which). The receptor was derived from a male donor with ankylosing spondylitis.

DNA of the CDR3: TGTGCCAGCAGCTCTAAACAGGGGGCGTCCTACAATGAGCAGTTCTTC. This translates into CASSSKQGASYNEQFF. This rearrangement joins TRBV7-3 to TRBJ2-1; TRBD1 agrees at 9 bases. V dropped 4 bases and J dropped 1; count of bases not matched to a gene: 5. From germline, CDR1 is SGHTA and CDR2 FQGTGA. This CDR3 spans 16 amino acids.